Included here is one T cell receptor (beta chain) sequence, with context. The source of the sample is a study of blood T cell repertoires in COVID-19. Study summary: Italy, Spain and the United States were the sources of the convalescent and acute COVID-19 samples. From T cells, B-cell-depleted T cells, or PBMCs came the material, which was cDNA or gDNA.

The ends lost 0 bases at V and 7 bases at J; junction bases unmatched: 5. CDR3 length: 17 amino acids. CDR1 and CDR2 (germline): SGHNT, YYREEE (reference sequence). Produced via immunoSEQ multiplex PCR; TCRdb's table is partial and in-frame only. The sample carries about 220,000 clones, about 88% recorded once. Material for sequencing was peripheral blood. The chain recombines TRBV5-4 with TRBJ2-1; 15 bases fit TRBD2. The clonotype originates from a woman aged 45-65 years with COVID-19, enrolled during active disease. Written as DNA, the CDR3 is TGTGCCAGCAGCTTGGAACTTGGACTAGCGGGGGGGAATGAGCAGTTCTTC. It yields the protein CASSLELGLAGGNEQFF.